These 14 T cell receptor beta chains were sequenced from one sample in a study of shared clonotypes between healthy human individuals. Sequenced by immunoSEQ multiplex PCR; TCRdb stores in-frame clones only, minus some. This table has some 1.5 million clones, 98% appearing once. Sequenced sample: naive CD4+ T cells sorted from blood. Subset denoted: CD45RA+ positively selected. Source of these receptors: a man aged 30 to 39 in good health.

The V call is TRBV11-2, the J call TRBJ2-3; 9 bases match TRBD1. This CDR3 comprises 14 residues. CDR1 is SGHAT and CDR2 is FQNNGV in the germline V gene. The trim removed 3 bases at V and 4 bases at J, leaving 2 bases unmatched. CDR3 nucleotides: TGTGCCAGCAGCTTCGACAGGGGGGCAGATACGCAGTATTTT. This translates into CASSFDRGADTQYF. Looking up the rest from reference TRBV11-2 and TRBJ2-3 gives the full variable domain: EAGVAQSPRYKIIEKRQSVAFWCNPISGHATLYWYQQILGQGPKLLIQFQNNGVVDDSQLPKDRFSAERLKGVDSTLKIQPAKLEDSAVYLCASSFDRGADTQYFGPGTRLTVL.

The chain joins TRBV5-4 to TRBJ2-2; no clear D gene. This CDR3 is 12 amino acids long. CDR1 and CDR2 (germline): SGHNT, YYREEE (reference sequence). The V end was cut by 4 bases, the J end by 7 bases, with 8 bases between. This chain's CDR3 is CASSRPGGELFF. The CDR3 region has the DNA TGTGCCAGCAGCCGACCGGGCGGGGAGCTGTTTTTT.

The V call is TRBV15, the J call TRBJ2-7; possibly TRBD2 for D (5 bases). Germline V CDR1 and CDR2: LNHNV, YYDKDF (reference sequence). This CDR3 has 14 amino acids. Trimming cost V 2 bases and J 1 base, with 9 bases left between them. As DNA, the CDR3 is TGTGCCACCAGCAGACCGGGAAGATCCTACGAGCAGTACTTC. Translation gives CATSRPGRSYEQYF.

This clone has just one count. This chain uses TRBV9 with TRBJ2-2; 15 positions agree with TRBD2. CDR1 is SGDLS and CDR2 is YYNGEE in the germline V gene. CDR3 size: 19 residues. J was trimmed by 2 bases and V by 4 bases; bases with no gene match: 9. Written as DNA, the CDR3 is TGTGCCAGCAGCCCATGGACTAGCGGGAGGGCCACAAACACCGGGGAGCTGTTTTTT. It specifies CASSPWTSGRATNTGELFF.

The CDR3, as DNA: TGTGCCAGCAGGACAGGGGAGTACGAAAAACTGTTTTTT. Protein sequence: CASRTGEYEKLFF. V gene TRBV28 combines with J gene TRBJ1-4, with 8 bases identical to TRBD1. With V trimmed by 6 bases and J by 8 bases, 5 bases remained unmatched. This CDR3 has 13 residues. Germline V CDR1 and CDR2: MDHEN, SYDVKM. Full variable domain (missing parts from reference TRBV28 and TRBJ1-4): DVKVTQSSRYLVKRTGEKVFLECVQDMDHENMFWYRQDPGLGLRLIYFSYDVKMKEKGDIPEGYSVSREKKERFSLILESASTNQTSMYLCASRTGEYEKLFFGSGTQLSVL.

V usage is TRBV5-1 and J usage is TRBJ1-1, with no clear D. This CDR3 comprises 15 residues. The V end lost 4 bases, the J end lost 1 base, and 14 bases lay between the germline ends. Germline-derived CDR1 and CDR2 are SGHRS and YFSETQ. The CDR3 bases are TGCGCCAGCAGCCCCTACGAGGCGAGGAACACTGAAGCTTTCTTT. Encoded protein: CASSPYEARNTEAFF.

This clone was counted a single time. The V call is TRBV7-9, the J call TRBJ2-3, with D possibly matching TRBD1 (6 bases). V lost 5 bases and J lost 2, with 14 bases in between. The CDR3 sequence is 15 residues long. Germline V gives CDR1 SEHNR, CDR2 FQNEAQ (reference sequence). The CDR3 protein is CASSGKQGYTDTQYF. CDR3 nucleotides: TGTGCCAGCAGCGGGAAACAGGGTTACACAGATACGCAGTATTTT.

The genes are TRBV7-9 and TRBJ2-7; 9 bases align to TRBD2. Germline V gene data show CDR1 as SEHNR and CDR2 as FQNEAQ (reference sequence). The CDR3 contains 15 residues. The V and J ends lost 3 bases and 0 bases, in that order; junction bases with no gene match: 3. CDR3 protein: CASSFSGGTSYEQYF. CDR3 nucleotides: TGTGCCAGCAGCTTTAGCGGGGGAACCTCCTACGAGCAGTACTTC.

The V call is TRBV28, the J call TRBJ1-5; possibly TRBD1 for D (5 bases). Trimming left V 3 bases short and J 0 bases short, with 9 bases between. The CDR3 contains 15 residues. Looked up from germline, CDR1 is MDHEN and CDR2 is SYDVKM. This CDR3 reads CASSFGGNSNQPQHF. In nucleotides, the CDR3 is TGTGCCAGCAGTTTCGGGGGGAATAGCAATCAGCCCCAGCATTTT. The entire variable domain, with the rest obtained from reference TRBV28 and TRBJ1-5, is as follows: DVKVTQSSRYLVKRTGEKVFLECVQDMDHENMFWYRQDPGLGLRLIYFSYDVKMKEKGDIPEGYSVSREKKERFSLILESASTNQTSMYLCASSFGGNSNQPQHFGDGTRLSIL.

The chain uses TRBV15 and TRBJ2-5, with D hard to call. This CDR3 contains 20 residues. Germline CDR1 is LNHNV and CDR2 is YYDKDF (reference sequence). The V and J ends lost 0 bases and 3 bases respectively, with 26 bases between them. The CDR3 DNA is TGTGCCACCAGCAGAGATCTCAGTGCCAACTCCAGAGGCGGTAAAGAGACCCAGTACTTC. The encoded protein is CATSRDLSANSRGGKETQYF.

V usage is TRBV25-1 and J usage is TRBJ2-5; D uncertain. CDR1 is MGHDK and CDR2 is SYGVNS in the germline V gene. V was shortened by 6 bases and J by 4 bases, with 15 bases between the two germline ends. The CDR3 runs 14 residues. The CDR3 bases are TGTGCCAGCAGCCCCGACGGTCCACCAGAGACCCAGTACTTC. As protein: CASSPDGPPETQYF.

The V and J genes are TRBV5-1 and TRBJ2-2; D is unclear. Germline CDR1 and CDR2: SGHRS and YFSETQ. This CDR3 comprises 15 residues. Trimming removed 4 bases from V and 1 base from J, with 11 bases in between. CDR3 residues: CASSPEPVNTGELFF. The CDR3 DNA is TGCGCCAGCAGCCCGGAACCCGTGAACACCGGGGAGCTGTTTTTT.

The genes are TRBV6-5 and TRBJ1-4, with D possibly matching TRBD1 (6 bases). V was pared by 6 bases and J by 8 bases, with 16 bases between. Germline V CDR1 and CDR2: MNHEY, SVGAGI. CDR3 length: 14 residues. The CDR3 DNA reads as TGTGCCAGCAGAAAAAACAGGGTAGAGGAAAAACTGTTTTTT. This translates into CASRKNRVEEKLFF.

The sample holds one count of this clone. This chain uses TRBV19 with TRBJ1-2, with D unclear. Between the trimmed V and J ends, which lost 10 bases and 1 base, there was a span of 10 bases. Germline CDR1 reads LNHDA; CDR2 reads SQIVND (reference sequence). The CDR3 extends over 12 amino acids. The CDR3 nucleotides read TGTGCCATAAGCCAGAGTAACTATGGCTACACCTTC. Amino acids: CAISQSNYGYTF.